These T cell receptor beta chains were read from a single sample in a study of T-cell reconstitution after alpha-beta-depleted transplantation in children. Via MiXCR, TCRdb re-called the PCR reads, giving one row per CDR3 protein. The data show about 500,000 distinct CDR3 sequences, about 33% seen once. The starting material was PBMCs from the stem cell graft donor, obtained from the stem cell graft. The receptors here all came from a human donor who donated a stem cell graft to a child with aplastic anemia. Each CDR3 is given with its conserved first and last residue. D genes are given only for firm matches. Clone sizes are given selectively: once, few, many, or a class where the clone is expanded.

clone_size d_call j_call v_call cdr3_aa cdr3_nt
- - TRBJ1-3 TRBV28 CASSFHRDAGNTIYF TGTGCCAGCAGTTTTCACCGGGACGCTGGAAACACCATATATTTT
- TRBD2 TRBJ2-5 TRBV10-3 CAISESIVGRVTETQYF TGTGCCATCAGTGAGTCTATTGTCGGGAGGGTGACGGAGACCCAGTACTTC
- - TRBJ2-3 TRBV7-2 CASSLPALGHTDTQYF TGTGCCAGCAGCTTGCCGGCACTCGGACACACAGATACGCAGTATTTT
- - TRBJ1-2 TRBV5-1 CASSSLWAGANYGYTF TGCGCCAGCAGCTCTTTATGGGCAGGCGCCAACTATGGCTACACCTTC
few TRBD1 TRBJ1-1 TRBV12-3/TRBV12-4 CASSPQTGTNTEAFF TGTGCCAGCAGTCCTCAGACAGGGACGAACACTGAAGCTTTCTTT
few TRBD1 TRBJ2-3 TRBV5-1 CASSSGQGEDTQYF TGCGCCAGCAGCTCTGGACAGGGTGAAGATACGCAGTATTTT
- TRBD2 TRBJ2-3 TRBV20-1 CSARASGLAGSTDTQYF TGCAGTGCTAGAGCTTCCGGACTAGCGGGGAGCACAGATACGCAGTATTTT
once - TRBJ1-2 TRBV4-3 CASSQSVPANYGYTF TGCGCCAGCAGCCAATCGGTCCCAGCTAACTATGGCTACACCTTC
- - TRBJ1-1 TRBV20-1 CSALGPDSLNTEAFF TGCAGTGCTCTTGGACCGGACAGCTTGAACACTGAAGCTTTCTTT
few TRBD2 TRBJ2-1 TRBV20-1 CSARYASGSTTMQFF TGCAGTGCTAGGTATGCTAGCGGGAGTACGACGATGCAGTTCTTC
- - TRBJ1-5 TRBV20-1 CSASEVTSNQPQHF TGCAGTGCTAGCGAGGTAACTAGCAATCAGCCCCAGCATTTT
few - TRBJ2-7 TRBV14 CASSLQQGPYEQYF TGTGCCAGCAGCCTCCAGCAGGGGCCCTACGAGCAGTACTTC
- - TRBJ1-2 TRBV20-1 CSAEGPFDRDGYTF TGCAGTGCGGAAGGCCCTTTTGATAGGGATGGCTACACCTTC
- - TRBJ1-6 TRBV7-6 CASSAGTNSPLHF TGTGCCAGCAGCGCGGGAACTAATTCACCCCTCCACTTT
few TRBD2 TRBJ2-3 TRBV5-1 CASSWGLAGEDTQYF TGCGCCAGCAGCTGGGGACTAGCGGGAGAAGATACGCAGTATTTT
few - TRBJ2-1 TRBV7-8 CASDHGGSYNEQFF TGTGCCAGCGACCACGGCGGGTCCTACAATGAGCAGTTCTTC
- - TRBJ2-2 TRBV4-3 CASSQEDLGTGELFF TGCGCCAGCAGCCAGGAGGACCTCGGCACCGGGGAGCTGTTTTTT
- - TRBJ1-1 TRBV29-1 CSVDKAGNTEAFF TGCAGCGTTGATAAGGCAGGGAACACTGAAGCTTTCTTT
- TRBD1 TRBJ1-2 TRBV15 CATSGLGQGAVGYTF TGTGCCACCAGCGGCCTGGGACAGGGGGCGGTAGGCTACACCTTC
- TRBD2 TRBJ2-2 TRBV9 CASSGSGVNTGELFF TGTGCCAGCAGCGGTAGCGGGGTGAACACCGGGGAGCTGTTTTTT
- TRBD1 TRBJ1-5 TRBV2 CASSERQGNQPQHF TGTGCCAGCAGTGAAAGACAGGGTAATCAGCCCCAGCATTTT
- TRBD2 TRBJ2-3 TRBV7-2 CASSLRLAGGQGDTQYF TGTGCCAGCAGCCTCAGACTAGCGGGAGGGCAGGGAGATACGCAGTATTTT